These 5 T cell receptor beta chains came from one sample sequenced in a study of blood T cells in healthy people across ages. The authors ran a second PCR of roughly 6 to 12 cycles using a sample-barcoded 5' primer and a J-beta primer mix. MiXCR, applied by TCRdb to the 5' RACE reads, yields one record per CDR3 protein. The sample lists hundreds of thousands of distinct CDR3 sequences, 24% occurring once. These sequences were also reported in another study, on T cells of mothers and their children.

Sample: blood. The receptors originated from a boy between 10 and 17 years old in good health.

The chain employs TRBV29-1 and TRBJ2-2; D gene unclear. The CDR3 spans 13 residues. Germline CDR1 is SQVTM and CDR2 is ANQGSEA. V was pared by 3 bases and J by 3 bases, with 8 bases between. The CDR3: CSVDHQDTGELFF. The CDR3 nucleotides are TGCAGCGTTGATCACCAGGACACCGGGGAGCTGTTTTTT.

The rearrangement joins TRBV7-2 to TRBJ1-3; 8 positions match TRBD1. The CDR3 extends over 15 amino acids. V gave up 6 bases and J gave up 0 bases; unmatched junction bases: 4. CDR1 is SGHTA, CDR2 FQGNSA, per germline. This CDR3 reads CASSIDRGSGNTIYF. DNA of the CDR3: TGTGCCAGCAGTATTGACAGGGGCTCTGGAAACACCATATATTTT.

This clonotype was counted between two and nine times. The V gene is TRBV5-1, the J gene TRBJ1-4; D is unresolved. CDR3 size: 16 residues. Per the germline V gene, CDR1 is SGHRS and CDR2 is YFSETQ. V lost 0 bases to trimming and J lost 1 base, with 10 bases between them. The CDR3: CASSLVPPGTNEKLFF. Written as DNA, the CDR3 is TGCGCCAGCAGCTTGGTGCCTCCTGGAACTAATGAAAAACTGTTTTTT.

This clonotype has more than one count but fewer than ten. The chain uses TRBV4-3 and TRBJ2-1; 8 bases agree with TRBD1. Per germline, CDR1 LGHNA and CDR2 YSLEER. The CDR3 is 16 residues long. Losses at the gene ends were 4 bases for V and 3 bases for J; bases not matched to a gene: 8. The CDR3, as DNA: TGCGCCAGCAGCCCCCATTCACAGGGGGTCTACAATGAGCAGTTCTTC. This translates into CASSPHSQGVYNEQFF.

In its sample, this clonotype was seen a few times. The DNA of the CDR3 is TGCGCCAGCAGCCAATCCGGGACAGGGAAGGAAAAACTGTTTTTT. Translation gives CASSQSGTGKEKLFF. The V gene is TRBV4-1, the J gene TRBJ1-4; TRBD1 matches at 9 bases. The germline CDR1 and CDR2 sequences are MGHRA and YSYEKL. This CDR3 has 15 amino acids. V trimming: 2 bases; J trimming: 8 bases; junction bases outside the gene matches: 6.